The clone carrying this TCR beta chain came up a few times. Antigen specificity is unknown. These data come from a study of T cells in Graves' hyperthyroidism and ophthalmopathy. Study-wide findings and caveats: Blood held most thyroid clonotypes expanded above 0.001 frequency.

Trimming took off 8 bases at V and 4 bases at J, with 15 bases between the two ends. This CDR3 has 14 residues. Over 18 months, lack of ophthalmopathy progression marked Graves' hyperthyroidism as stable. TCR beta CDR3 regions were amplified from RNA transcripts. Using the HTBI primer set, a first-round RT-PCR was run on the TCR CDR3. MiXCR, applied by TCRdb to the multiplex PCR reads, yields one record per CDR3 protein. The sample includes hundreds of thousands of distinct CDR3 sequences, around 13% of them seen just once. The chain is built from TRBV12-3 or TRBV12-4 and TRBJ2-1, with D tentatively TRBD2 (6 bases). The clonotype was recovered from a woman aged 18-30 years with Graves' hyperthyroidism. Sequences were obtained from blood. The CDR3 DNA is TGTGCCAGCTTCCCCGGGGCGGGATACAATGAGCAGTTCTTC. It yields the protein CASFPGAGYNEQFF.